This TCR beta chain was captured by sequencing in a study of long-term antiretroviral therapy in people with HIV (dated by TCRdb to the early 2020s). Regarding the complete study: The earliest samples were collected approximately a decade before the 2015 WHO recommendation for immediate ART, a period when ART was typically delayed until CD4 counts fell. Whether ART initiation and durable HIV suppression were associated with changes in peripheral blood TRB repertoire composition and diversity was tested in a retrospective serial study. From some 30 adults with confirmed HIV infection, the cohort provided some 200 cryopreserved PBMC samples, gathered serially across a mean of around 6 years (range 1-12). Of the roughly 27 participants with HIV, ten to eleven were female. Test extractions of a monoclonal T-cell line alongside about 35 polyclonal samples showed no cross-contamination during QIAcube processing. What the research found in general, with its limitations: Limited PBMC availability meant only the TCR beta chain was sequenced, without alpha chain pairing. ART initiation was associated with a significant increase in TRB diversity, but diversity stayed significantly below transplant donor controls even after long-term ART. The samples span the years 2004 to 2017, and the ART regimens used at that time may not be as effective as current regimens. Because pre-ART samples had limited cell numbers, unsorted PBMC were profiled rather than sorted CD4+ and CD8+ T cells. Inferences about post-ART repertoire changes were limited because no data were available on ART adherence, viral resistance or therapy changes. HIV repertoires had narrower CDR3 length ranges than controls, and the network structure suggested an antigen-experienced repertoire that shifted only slightly toward naive after ART. Expanded TRB clones identified before ART initiation dominated the repertoire across all time points, though the dominance fluctuated and decreased in many PLHIV after ART.

CDR1 and CDR2, looked up from the germline V gene, are SGDLS and YYNGEE. The cysteine opens and the phenylalanine closes a CDR3 of 15 amino acids. The retained sequence is limited to the CDR3, 45 bases, with the frame set at the first base. V is cut back by 0 bases and J by 6 bases, with 4 bases in the junction unmatched. A note on this clone: Its cognate antigen has yet to be identified. It has no much larger one-base neighbor in the sample; base qualities were not kept.

Sequencing of the TRB variable region was done with the immunoSEQ hsTCRB v3.0 assay at survey level resolution. The targeted TRB sequencing depth was about 40,000-55,000 T-cell genomes per sample. TRB libraries were pooled and sequenced on an Illumina MiSeq using a v3 150-cycle kit. From the authors' description of their analysis: Repertoire analysis ran in R within a reproducible Nextflow workflow covering QC, data transformation and analysis. LymphoSeq2, an R package for AIRR-Seq data exploration, was used to implement custom analyses. A few samples that yielded fewer than 5000 total TRB sequences were excluded, so that approximately 200 HIV repertoires were analyzed. Among the 180 to 200 HIV repertoires that were kept, some 60 were collected before ART initiation and over 120 were collected after ART initiation. Repertoires were downsampled to 5000 TRB nucleotide sequences, with summary statistics averaged over 100 downsampling iterations. The analysis kept only TRB sequences whose CDR3 regions were at least seven amino acids long. Diversity was measured with a Shannon entropy-derived clonality score and the Gini coefficient. Repertoire networks linked the top 5000 CDR3 amino acid sequences whenever two sequences differed by an edit distance of one. Antigen specificity groups and MHC restriction were predicted for TRB CDR3 amino acid sequences with GLIPH2. Known CMV, EBV, HIV or tissue antigen associations were flagged by matching CDR3 amino acid sequences against VDJdb and McPAS-TCR. Pre-ART, post-ART and control groups were compared with Wilcoxon signed-rank tests and Holm-Bonferroni correction. The clones in this table, taken by TCRdb from immuneACCESS, are in-frame only. Not every clone is retained; where verified, under half of the shortfall comes from an unresolved V gene, and the cause of the rest is unknown. V and J calls and clone size are as listed in that table; D and trimming were resolved from the DNA. Present in this sample are about 25,000 clones, almost 80% of which were seen just once. The ten largest clones capture 11% of the sample.

To be included, a participant needed at least one PBMC sample from before ART initiation plus at least two post-ART samples. All participants with HIV were treated in the United States of America. Before DNA extraction, cryopreserved samples containing roughly 0.85-11 million PBMC were thawed and washed. At the time of the earliest PBMC sample, participants with HIV were aged between roughly 23 and 60 years. Each participant contributed PBMC samples from 1-4 timepoints before ART initiation and 2-8 timepoints after ART initiation, with a median of 7 samples. Serial HIV viral load, CD4+ T-cell count, ART history and demographic data were obtained for every participant. Genomic DNA was extracted from unsorted PBMC with a Qiagen kit on a QIAcube, with processing performed in batches of 12 samples.

The TCR comes from a young man with HIV. This chain is built from TRBV9 and TRBJ2-1, with TRBD2 identical over 9 junction bases. Sequenced material: unsorted PBMCs, taken 2.1 years after starting antiretroviral therapy. Read as DNA, the sequence is TGTGCCAGCAGCGTAGGTAGCGGGAGACCCAATGAGCAGTTCTTC. Its amino acids are CASSVGSGRPNEQFF.